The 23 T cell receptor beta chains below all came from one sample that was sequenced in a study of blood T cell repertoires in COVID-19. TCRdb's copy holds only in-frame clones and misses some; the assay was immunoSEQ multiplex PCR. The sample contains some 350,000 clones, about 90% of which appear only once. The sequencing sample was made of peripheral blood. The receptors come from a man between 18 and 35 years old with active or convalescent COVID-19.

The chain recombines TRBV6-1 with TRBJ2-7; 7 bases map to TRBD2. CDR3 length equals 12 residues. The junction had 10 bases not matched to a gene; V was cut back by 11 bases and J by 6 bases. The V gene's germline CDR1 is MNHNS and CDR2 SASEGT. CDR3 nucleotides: TGTGCCGCCGGCGGGGCTAGCGGCGAGCAGTACTTC. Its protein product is CAAGGASGEQYF.

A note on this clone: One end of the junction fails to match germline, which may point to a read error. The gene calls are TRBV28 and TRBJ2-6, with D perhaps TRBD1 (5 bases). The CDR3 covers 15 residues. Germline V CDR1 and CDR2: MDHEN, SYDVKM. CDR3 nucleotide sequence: TGTGCCAGCAGTTTAAAGTCGCCTGGGGCCAACGTGCTGACTTTC. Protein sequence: CASSLKSPGANVLTF.

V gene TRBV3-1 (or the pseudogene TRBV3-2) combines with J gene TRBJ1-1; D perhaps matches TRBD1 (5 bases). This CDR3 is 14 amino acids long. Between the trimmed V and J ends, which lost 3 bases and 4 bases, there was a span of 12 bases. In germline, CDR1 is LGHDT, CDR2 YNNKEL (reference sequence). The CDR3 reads CASSQNRQGTEAFF. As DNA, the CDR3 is TGTGCCAGCAGCCAGAACCGGCAGGGCACTGAAGCTTTCTTT.

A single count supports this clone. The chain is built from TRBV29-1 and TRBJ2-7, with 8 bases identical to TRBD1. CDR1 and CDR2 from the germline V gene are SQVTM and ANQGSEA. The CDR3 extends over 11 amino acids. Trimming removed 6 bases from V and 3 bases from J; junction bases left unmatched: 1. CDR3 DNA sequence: TGCAGCGTCACAGGGGGCTACGAGCAGTACTTC. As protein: CSVTGGYEQYF.

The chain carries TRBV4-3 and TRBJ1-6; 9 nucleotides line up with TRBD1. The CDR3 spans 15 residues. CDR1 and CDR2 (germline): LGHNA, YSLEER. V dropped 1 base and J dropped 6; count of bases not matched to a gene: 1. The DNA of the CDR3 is TGCGCCAGCAGCCAAGGGACAGGGGCTAATTCACCCCTCCACTTT. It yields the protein CASSQGTGANSPLHF.

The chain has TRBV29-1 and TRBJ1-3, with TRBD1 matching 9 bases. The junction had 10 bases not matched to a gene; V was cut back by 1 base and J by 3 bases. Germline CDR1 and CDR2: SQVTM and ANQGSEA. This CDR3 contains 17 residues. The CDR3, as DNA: TGCAGCGTTGAAGGGCTCCCGGGACAGGGAGGTGGAAACACCATATATTTT. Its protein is CSVEGLPGQGGGNTIYF.

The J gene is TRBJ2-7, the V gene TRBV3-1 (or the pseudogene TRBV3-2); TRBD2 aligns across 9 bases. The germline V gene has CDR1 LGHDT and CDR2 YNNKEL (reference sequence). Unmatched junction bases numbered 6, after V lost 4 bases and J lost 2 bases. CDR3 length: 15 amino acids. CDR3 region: CASSPWTSAAYEQYF. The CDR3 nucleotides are TGTGCCAGCAGCCCCTGGACTAGCGCAGCCTACGAGCAGTACTTC.

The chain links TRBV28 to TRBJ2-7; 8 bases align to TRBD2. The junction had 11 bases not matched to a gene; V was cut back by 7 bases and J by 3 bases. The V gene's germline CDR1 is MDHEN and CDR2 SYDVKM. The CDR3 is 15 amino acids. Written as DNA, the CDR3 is TGTGCCAGCAAGTCCCCGGGACTAGAATTCTACGAGCAGTACTTC. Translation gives CASKSPGLEFYEQYF. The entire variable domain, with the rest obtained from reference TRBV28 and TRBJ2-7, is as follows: DVKVTQSSRYLVKRTGEKVFLECVQDMDHENMFWYRQDPGLGLRLIYFSYDVKMKEKGDIPEGYSVSREKKERFSLILESASTNQTSMYLCASKSPGLEFYEQYFGPGTRLTVT.

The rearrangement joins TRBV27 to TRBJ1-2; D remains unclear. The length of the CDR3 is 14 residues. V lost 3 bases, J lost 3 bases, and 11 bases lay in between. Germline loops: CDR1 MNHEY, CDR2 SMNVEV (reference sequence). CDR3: CASSFAGPDYGYTF. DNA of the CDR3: TGTGCCAGCAGTTTTGCTGGGCCTGACTATGGCTACACCTTC.

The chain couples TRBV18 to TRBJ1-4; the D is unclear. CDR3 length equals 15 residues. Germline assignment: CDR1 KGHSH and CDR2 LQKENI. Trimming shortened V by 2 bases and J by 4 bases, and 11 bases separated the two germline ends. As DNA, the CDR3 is TGTGCCAGCTCACCAAGGAGAGCCAATAATGAAAAACTGTTTTTT. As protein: CASSPRRANNEKLFF.

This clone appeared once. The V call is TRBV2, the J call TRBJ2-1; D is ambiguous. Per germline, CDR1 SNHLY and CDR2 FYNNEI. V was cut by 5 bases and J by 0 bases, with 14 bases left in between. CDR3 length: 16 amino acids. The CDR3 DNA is TGTGCCAGCAGTTCTGTCGAGTCTAGCTCCTACAATGAGCAGTTCTTC. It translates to CASSSVESSSYNEQFF.

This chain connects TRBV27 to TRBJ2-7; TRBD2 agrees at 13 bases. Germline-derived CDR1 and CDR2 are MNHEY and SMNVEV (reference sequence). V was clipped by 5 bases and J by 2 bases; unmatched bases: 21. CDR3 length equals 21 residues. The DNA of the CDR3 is TGTGCCAGCAGTACACGGACTAGCGGGAGCCAAACCGCTGGTAACCCCTACGAGCAGTACTTC. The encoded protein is CASSTRTSGSQTAGNPYEQYF.

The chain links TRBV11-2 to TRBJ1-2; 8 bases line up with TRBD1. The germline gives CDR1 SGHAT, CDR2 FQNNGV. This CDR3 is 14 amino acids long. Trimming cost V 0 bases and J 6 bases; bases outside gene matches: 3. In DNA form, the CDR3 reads TGTGCCAGCAGCTTAGACAGGGGGCCTGATGGCTACACCTTC. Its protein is CASSLDRGPDGYTF.

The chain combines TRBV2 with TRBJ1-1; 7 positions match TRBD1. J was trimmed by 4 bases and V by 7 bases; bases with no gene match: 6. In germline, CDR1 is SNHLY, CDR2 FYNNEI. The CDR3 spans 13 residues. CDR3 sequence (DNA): TGTGCCAGCACAACGACAGGGTTCACTGAAGCTTTCTTT. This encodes CASTTTGFTEAFF.

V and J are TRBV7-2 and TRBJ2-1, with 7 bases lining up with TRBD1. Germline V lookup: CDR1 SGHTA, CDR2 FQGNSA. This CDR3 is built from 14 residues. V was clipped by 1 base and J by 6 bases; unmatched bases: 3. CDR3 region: CASSLDAGGNEQFF. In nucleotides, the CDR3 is TGTGCCAGCAGCTTAGACGCAGGGGGCAATGAGCAGTTCTTC.

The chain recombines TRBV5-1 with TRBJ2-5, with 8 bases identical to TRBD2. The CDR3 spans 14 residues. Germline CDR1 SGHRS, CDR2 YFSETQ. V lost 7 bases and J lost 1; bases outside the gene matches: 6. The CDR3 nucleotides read TGCGCCAGCCAGGGGCGGGGGGTCCAAGAGACCCAGTACTTC. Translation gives CASQGRGVQETQYF.

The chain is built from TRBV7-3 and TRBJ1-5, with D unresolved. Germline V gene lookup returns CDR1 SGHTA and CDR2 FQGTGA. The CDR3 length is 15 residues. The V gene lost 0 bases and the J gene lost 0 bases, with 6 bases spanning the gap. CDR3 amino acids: CASSLTHSSNQPQHF. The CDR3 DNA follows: TGTGCCAGCAGCTTAACTCACAGTAGCAATCAGCCCCAGCATTTT.

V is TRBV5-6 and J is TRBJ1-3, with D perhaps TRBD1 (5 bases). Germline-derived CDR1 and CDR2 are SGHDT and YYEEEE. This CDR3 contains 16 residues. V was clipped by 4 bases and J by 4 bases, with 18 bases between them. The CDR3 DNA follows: TGTGCCAGCAGCCCCTGGGGCGGGGTAGCCGGAAACACCATATATTTT. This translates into CASSPWGGVAGNTIYF.

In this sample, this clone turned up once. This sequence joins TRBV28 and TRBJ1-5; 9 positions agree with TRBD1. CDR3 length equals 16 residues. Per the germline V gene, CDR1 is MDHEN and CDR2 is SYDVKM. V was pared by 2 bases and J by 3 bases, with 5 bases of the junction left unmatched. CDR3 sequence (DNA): TGTGCCAGCAGTTTAAGGGGACAGGGTGACAATCAGCCCCAGCATTTT. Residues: CASSLRGQGDNQPQHF. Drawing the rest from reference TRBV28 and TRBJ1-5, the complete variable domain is DVKVTQSSRYLVKRTGEKVFLECVQDMDHENMFWYRQDPGLGLRLIYFSYDVKMKEKGDIPEGYSVSREKKERFSLILESASTNQTSMYLCASSLRGQGDNQPQHFGDGTRLSIL.

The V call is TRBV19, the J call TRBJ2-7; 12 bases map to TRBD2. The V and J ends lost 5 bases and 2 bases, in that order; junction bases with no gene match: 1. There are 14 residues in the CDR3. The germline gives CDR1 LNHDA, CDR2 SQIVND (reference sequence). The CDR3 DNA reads TGTGCCAGTAGTCCTAGCGGGAGGGCCTACGAGCAGTACTTC. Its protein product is CASSPSGRAYEQYF.

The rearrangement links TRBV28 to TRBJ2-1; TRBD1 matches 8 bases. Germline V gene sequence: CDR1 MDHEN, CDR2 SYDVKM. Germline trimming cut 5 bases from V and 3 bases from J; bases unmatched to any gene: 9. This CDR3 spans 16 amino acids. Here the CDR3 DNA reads TGTGCCAGCAGTCCGTTAGCCGGGACAGGCTACAATGAGCAGTTCTTC. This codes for CASSPLAGTGYNEQFF.

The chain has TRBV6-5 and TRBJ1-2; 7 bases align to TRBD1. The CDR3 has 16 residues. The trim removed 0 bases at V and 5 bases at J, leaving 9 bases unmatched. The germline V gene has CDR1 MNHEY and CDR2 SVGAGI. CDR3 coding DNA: TGTGCCAGCAGTTACTCGTCGGAAGACAGGGTATATGGCTACACCTTC. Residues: CASSYSSEDRVYGYTF.

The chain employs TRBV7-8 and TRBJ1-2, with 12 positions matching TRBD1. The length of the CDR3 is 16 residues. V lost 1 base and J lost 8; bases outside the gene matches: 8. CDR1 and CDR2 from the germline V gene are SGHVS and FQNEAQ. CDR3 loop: CASSLVGQGAKWGYTF. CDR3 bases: TGTGCCAGCAGCTTAGTGGGACAGGGGGCGAAGTGGGGCTACACCTTC. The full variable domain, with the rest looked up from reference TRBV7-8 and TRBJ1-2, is GAGVSQSPRYKVAKRGQDVALRCDPISGHVSLFWYQQALGQGPEFLTYFQNEAQLDKSGLPSDRFFAERPEGSVSTLKIQRTQQEDSAVYLCASSLVGQGAKWGYTFGSGTRLTVV.